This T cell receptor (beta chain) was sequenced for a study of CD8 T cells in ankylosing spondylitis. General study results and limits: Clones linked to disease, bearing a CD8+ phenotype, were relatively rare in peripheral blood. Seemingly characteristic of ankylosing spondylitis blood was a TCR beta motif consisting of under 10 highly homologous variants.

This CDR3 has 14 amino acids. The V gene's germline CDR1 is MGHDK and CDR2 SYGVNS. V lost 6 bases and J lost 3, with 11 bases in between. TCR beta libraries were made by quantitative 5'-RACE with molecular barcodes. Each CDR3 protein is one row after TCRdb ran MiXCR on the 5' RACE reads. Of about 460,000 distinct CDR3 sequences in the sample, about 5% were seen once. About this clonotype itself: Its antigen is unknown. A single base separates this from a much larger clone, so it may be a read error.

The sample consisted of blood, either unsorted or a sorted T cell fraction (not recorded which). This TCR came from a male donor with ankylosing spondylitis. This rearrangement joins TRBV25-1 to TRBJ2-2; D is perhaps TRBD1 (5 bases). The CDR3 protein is CASSYGHDTGELFF. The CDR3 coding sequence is TGTGCCAGCAGCTACGGACACGACACCGGGGAGCTGTTTTTT.